This T cell receptor beta chain was sequenced for a study of blood T cell repertoires in COVID-19 (dated by TCRdb to about 2020). In terms of the full investigation: Samples covering the acute and convalescent phases of COVID-19 were provided by collaborators in the United States, Italy and Spain. The material from the prospective study consisted of cDNA or gDNA derived from T cells, B-cell-depleted T cells, or PBMCs. Deeply sampled blood TCRbeta repertoires from subjects exposed to, actively infected with, or recovered from COVID-19 were included in the dataset. A freely available public database, intended as a resource for researchers studying the immune response to SARS-CoV-2, is where the repertoires were released. The samples were drawn from two sources: the first 160 participants of the ongoing ImmuneRACE study, and 1,200 or so subjects contributed by 6 global collaborators. Sample metadata almost always included a de-identified subject ID, COVID-19 status, age in years and sex. HLA class I and class II types, where available, came from metadata supplied by the sample provider rather than from assay-based typing. General findings and caveats noted by the study authors: The quantity of clinical and demographic metadata differed by source and by participant and was supplied without curation.

CDR1 and CDR2 are read off the germline V gene as SGHRS and YFSETQ. Including the terminal cysteine and phenylalanine, the CDR3 comprises 16 residues. The entry retains the CDR3 DNA only, 48 bases that are in frame from base 1. Cut back by 3 bases and 0 bases, the V and J ends lie 15 bases apart. TCRbeta CDR3 regions were amplified from genomic DNA by means of the immunoSEQ Assay, a bias-controlled multiplex PCR. In the source study's methods: Nucleated cell counts per sample were estimated from amplification of reference gene primers within the assay. To quantify the absolute abundance of each unique TCRbeta CDR3 rearrangement, sequence reads were collapsed and filtered. Productive Simpson clonality was computed per sample as the square root of Simpson's diversity index over productive rearrangements. What TCRdb holds here is the immuneACCESS table cut down to in-frame rearrangements. Part of the clones is not present; checked against another copy, under half of the missing clones reflect an unresolved V gene, and the others are unexplained. Clone size and the V and J calls come from that table; the DNA yielded D and trimming. The sample has over 60,000 clones on record, under 90% of them singletons. Approximately 10% of the sample is in the top ten clones.

For this clone: The clone's antigen remains unknown. Per-nucleotide qualities are absent, and no much larger clonotype sits a single base away.

Collaborating institutions collected whole blood in K2EDTA tubes following their own protocols. Collaborator samples were shipped for TCRbeta analysis as frozen whole blood, isolated PBMCs, or DNA extracted from either sample type. The sequence joins TRBV5-1 to TRBJ2-5; the D gene is perhaps TRBD1, from 6 matching bases. Sequencing was carried out using peripheral blood. This TCR was recovered from an older man with active or convalescent COVID-19. The CDR3 has the sequence CASSYRDKMYQETQYF. The nucleotides are TGCGCCAGCAGCTACCGGGACAAGATGTACCAAGAGACCCAGTACTTC.